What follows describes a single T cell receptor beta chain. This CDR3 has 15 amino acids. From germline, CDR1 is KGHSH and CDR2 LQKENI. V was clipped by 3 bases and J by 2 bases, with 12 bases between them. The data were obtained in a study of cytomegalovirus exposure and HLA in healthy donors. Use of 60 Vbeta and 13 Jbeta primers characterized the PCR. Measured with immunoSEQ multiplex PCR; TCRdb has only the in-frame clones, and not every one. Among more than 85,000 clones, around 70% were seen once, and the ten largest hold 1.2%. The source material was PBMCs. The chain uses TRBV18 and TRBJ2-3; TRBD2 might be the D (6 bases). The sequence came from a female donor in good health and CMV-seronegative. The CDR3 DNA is TGTGCCAGCTCACCGCGGGGTGGGCACACAGATACGCAGTATTTT. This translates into CASSPRGGHTDTQYF.